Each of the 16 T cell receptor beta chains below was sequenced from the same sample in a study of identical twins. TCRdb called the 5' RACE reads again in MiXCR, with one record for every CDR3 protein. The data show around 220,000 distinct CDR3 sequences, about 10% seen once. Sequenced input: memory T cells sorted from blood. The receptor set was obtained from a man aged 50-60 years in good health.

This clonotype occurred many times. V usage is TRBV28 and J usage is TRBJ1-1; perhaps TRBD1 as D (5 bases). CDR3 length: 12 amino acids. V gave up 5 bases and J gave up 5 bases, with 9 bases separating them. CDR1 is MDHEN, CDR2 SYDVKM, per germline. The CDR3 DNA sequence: TGTGCCAGCAGTGGGGGGAGGACTGAAGCTTTCTTT. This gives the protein CASSGGRTEAFF. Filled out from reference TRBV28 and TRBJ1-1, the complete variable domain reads DVKVTQSSRYLVKRTGEKVFLECVQDMDHENMFWYRQDPGLGLRLIYFSYDVKMKEKGDIPEGYSVSREKKERFSLILESASTNQTSMYLCASSGGRTEAFFGQGTRLTVV.

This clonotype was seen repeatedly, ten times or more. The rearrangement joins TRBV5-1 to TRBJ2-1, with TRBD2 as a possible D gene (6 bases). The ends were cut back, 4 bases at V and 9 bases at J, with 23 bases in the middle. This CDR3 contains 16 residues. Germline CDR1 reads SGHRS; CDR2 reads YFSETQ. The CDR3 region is CASSRGPGVAIGEQFF. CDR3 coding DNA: TGCGCCAGCAGCCGAGGACCGGGGGTTGCAATCGGTGAGCAGTTCTTC. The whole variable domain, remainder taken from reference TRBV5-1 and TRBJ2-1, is KAGVTQTPRYLIKTRGQQVTLSCSPISGHRSVSWYQQTPGQGLQFLFEYFSETQRNKGNFPGRFSGRQFSNSRSEMNVSTLELGDSALYLCASSRGPGVAIGEQFFGPGTRLTVL.

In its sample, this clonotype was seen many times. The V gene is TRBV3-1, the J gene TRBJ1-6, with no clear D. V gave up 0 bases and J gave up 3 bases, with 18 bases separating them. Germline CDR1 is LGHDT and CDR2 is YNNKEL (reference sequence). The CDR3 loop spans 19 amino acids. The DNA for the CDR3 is TGTGCCAGCAGCCAAGATCGAGGTCTTCAGGAGAGCTATAATTCACCCCTCCACTTT. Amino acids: CASSQDRGLQESYNSPLHF.

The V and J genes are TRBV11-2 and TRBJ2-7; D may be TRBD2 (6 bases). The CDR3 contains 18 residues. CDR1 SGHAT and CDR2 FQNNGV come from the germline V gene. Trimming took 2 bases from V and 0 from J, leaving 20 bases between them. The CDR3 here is CASSLIKGVSGNSYEQYF. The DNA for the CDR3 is TGTGCCAGCAGCTTAATAAAGGGTGTTAGCGGAAACTCCTACGAGCAGTACTTC. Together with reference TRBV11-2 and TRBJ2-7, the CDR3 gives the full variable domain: EAGVAQSPRYKIIEKRQSVAFWCNPISGHATLYWYQQILGQGPKLLIQFQNNGVVDDSQLPKDRFSAERLKGVDSTLKIQPAKLEDSAVYLCASSLIKGVSGNSYEQYFGPGTRLTVT.

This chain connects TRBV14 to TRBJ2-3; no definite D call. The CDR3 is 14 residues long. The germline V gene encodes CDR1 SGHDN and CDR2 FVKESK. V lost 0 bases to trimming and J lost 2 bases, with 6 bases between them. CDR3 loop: CASSQDWNTDTQYF. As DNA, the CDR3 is TGTGCCAGCAGCCAAGATTGGAACACAGATACGCAGTATTTT.

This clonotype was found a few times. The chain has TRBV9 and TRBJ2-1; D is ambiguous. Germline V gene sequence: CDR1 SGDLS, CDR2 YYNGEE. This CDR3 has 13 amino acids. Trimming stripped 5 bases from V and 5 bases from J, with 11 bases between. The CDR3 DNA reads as TGTGCCAGCAGGGCTCCAGTGAACAATGAGCAGTTCTTC. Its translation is CASRAPVNNEQFF.

This CDR3 reads CSARTWAGANVLTF. The CDR3 bases are TGCAGCGCCCGAACGTGGGCTGGGGCCAACGTCCTGACTTTC. This chain connects TRBV29-1 to TRBJ2-6; no definite D call. Germline CDR1 SQVTM, CDR2 ANQGSEA. The CDR3 spans 14 residues. Trimming removed 7 bases from V and 2 bases from J, with 12 bases in between. Drawing the rest from reference TRBV29-1 and TRBJ2-6, the complete variable domain is SAVISQKPSRDICQRGTSLTIQCQVDSQVTMMFWYRQQPGQSLTLIATANQGSEATYESGFVIDKFPISRPNLTFSTLTVSNMSPEDSSIYLCSARTWAGANVLTFGAGSRLTVL.

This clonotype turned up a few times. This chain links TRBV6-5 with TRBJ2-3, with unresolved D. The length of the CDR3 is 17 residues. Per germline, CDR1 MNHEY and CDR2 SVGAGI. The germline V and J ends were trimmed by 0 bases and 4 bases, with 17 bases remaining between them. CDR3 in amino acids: CASSYSPSVTHPDTQYF. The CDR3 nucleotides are TGTGCCAGCAGTTACTCCCCGAGCGTGACCCACCCAGATACGCAGTATTTT.

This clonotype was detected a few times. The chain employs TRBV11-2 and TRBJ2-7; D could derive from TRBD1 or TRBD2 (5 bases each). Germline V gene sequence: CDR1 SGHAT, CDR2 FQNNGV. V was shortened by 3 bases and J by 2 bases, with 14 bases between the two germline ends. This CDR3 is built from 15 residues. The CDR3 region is CASSFQGEGPYEQYF. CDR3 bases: TGTGCCAGCAGCTTTCAGGGAGAGGGGCCCTACGAGCAGTACTTC.

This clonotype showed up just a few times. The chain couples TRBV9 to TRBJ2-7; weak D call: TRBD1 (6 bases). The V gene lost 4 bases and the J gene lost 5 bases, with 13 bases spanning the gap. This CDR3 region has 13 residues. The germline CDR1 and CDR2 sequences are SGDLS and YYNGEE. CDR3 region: CASSKGDYDEQYF. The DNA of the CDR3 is TGTGCCAGCAGCAAGGGGGATTACGACGAGCAGTACTTC.

This chain's CDR3 is CASSTGQVNSPLHF. The CDR3, as DNA: TGTGCCAGCAGTACGGGACAGGTTAATTCACCCCTCCACTTT. V and J are TRBV12-3 or TRBV12-4 and TRBJ1-6; 8 positions agree with TRBD1. CDR3 size: 14 residues. V trimming: 5 bases; J trimming: 6 bases; junction bases outside the gene matches: 3.

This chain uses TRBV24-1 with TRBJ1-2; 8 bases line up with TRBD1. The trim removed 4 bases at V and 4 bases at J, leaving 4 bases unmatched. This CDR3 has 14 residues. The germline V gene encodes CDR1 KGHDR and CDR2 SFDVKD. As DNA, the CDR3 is TGTGCCACCAGTGAGGCAGGGGGCCTCTATGGCTACACCTTC. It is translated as CATSEAGGLYGYTF.

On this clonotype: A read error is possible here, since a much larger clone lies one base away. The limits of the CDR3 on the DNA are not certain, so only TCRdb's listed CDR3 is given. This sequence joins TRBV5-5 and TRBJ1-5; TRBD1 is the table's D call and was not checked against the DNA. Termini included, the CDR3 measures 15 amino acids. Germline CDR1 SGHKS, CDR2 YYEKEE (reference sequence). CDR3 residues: CASSLWGQGNQPQLF.

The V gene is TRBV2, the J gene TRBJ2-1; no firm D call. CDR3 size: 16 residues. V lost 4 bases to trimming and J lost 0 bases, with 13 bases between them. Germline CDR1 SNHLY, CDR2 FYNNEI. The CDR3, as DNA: TGTGCCAGCAGTGTTGAGCGCCAGAGCTCCTACAATGAGCAGTTCTTC. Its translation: CASSVERQSSYNEQFF.

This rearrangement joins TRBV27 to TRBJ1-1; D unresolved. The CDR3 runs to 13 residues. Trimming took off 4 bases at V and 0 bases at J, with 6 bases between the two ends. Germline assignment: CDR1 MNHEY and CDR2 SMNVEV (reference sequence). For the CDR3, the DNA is TGTGCCAGCAGTTCGGGGATGAACACTGAAGCTTTCTTT. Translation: CASSSGMNTEAFF.

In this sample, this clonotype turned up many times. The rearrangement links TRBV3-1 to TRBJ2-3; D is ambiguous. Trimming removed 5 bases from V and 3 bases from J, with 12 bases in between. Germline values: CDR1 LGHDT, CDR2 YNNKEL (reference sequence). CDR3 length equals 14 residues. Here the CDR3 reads CASSVFEGTDTQYF. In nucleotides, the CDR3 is TGTGCCAGCAGCGTCTTCGAAGGGACAGATACGCAGTATTTT.